Each of the 26 T cell receptor beta chains below was sequenced from the same sample in a study of OX40 agonist ivuxolimab in advanced cancers. Assay: immunoSEQ multiplex PCR; the TCRdb copy retains only in-frame clones and omits some. The repertoire holds about 80,000 clones, with about 93% as singletons. The source was CD4+ or CD8+ T cells sorted from blood, collected in a trial of the OX40 agonist ivuxolimab. These receptors were collected from an adult with an advanced solid tumor such as melanoma, head and neck, liver or kidney cancer.

The chain couples TRBV14 to TRBJ2-5; D gene uncertain. Trimming took off 3 bases at V and 2 bases at J, with 10 bases between the two ends. In germline, CDR1 is SGHDN, CDR2 FVKESK. This CDR3 region has 14 residues. The CDR3 spells CASSQWTVQETQYF. Written as DNA, the CDR3 is TGTGCCAGCAGCCAGTGGACGGTACAAGAGACCCAGTACTTC.

This chain joins TRBV2 and TRBJ2-7; 8 bases match TRBD2. J lost 2 bases, V lost 3 bases, and 6 bases had no gene match. CDR1 SNHLY and CDR2 FYNNEI come from the germline V gene. The CDR3 consists of 15 residues. CDR3 sequence reads: CASSDLRLATYEQYF. The CDR3 DNA is TGTGCCAGCAGTGATTTGAGACTAGCGACCTACGAGCAGTACTTC.

CDR3 sequence: CASSLAVGAGTNTEAFF. DNA of the CDR3: TGTGCCAGCAGCTTAGCGGTAGGGGCAGGGACGAACACTGAAGCTTTCTTT. This chain uses TRBV11-2 with TRBJ1-1; D is possibly TRBD1 (5 bases). V gave up 1 base and J gave up 1 base, with 16 bases separating them. This CDR3 has 17 amino acids. CDR1 and CDR2 from the germline V gene are SGHAT and FQNNGV.

The chain recombines TRBV27 with TRBJ2-7; 14 bases line up with TRBD2. The CDR3 is made up of 15 amino acids. Germline CDR1 MNHEY, CDR2 SMNVEV (reference sequence). The V and J ends lost 5 bases and 6 bases, in that order; junction bases with no gene match: 6. The DNA for the CDR3 is TGTGCCAGCAGTCGGGGGACTAGCGGGAGAAGCGAGCAGTACTTC. Protein sequence: CASSRGTSGRSEQYF.

The chain combines TRBV9 with TRBJ2-1; 8 positions match TRBD2. This CDR3 is 16 amino acids long. The V gene end was trimmed by 4 bases and the J gene end by 4 bases; junction bases not matched to a gene: 10. Germline assignment: CDR1 SGDLS and CDR2 YYNGEE. CDR3 sequence: CASSSVGVAGYNEQFF. CDR3 coding DNA: TGTGCCAGCAGCTCCGTGGGGGTAGCGGGGTACAATGAGCAGTTCTTC.

V is TRBV27 and J is TRBJ2-2; D possibly corresponds to TRBD1 (6 bases). V gave up 2 bases and J gave up 1 base, with 11 bases separating them. Germline V gene sequence: CDR1 MNHEY, CDR2 SMNVEV (reference sequence). This CDR3 contains 16 residues. The CDR3 sequence: CASSLTTGLNTGELFF. CDR3 bases: TGTGCCAGCAGTTTAACGACAGGACTGAACACCGGGGAGCTGTTTTTT.

The chain combines TRBV7-9 with TRBJ1-3, with a possible D match to TRBD1 (6 bases). The CDR3 length is 17 residues. With 2 bases removed from V and 0 bases from J, the gap between germline ends came to 14 bases. Germline V CDR1 and CDR2: SEHNR, FQNEAQ (reference sequence). The CDR3 sequence: CASSLRAGGDSGNTIYF. The CDR3 DNA is TGTGCCAGCAGCTTAAGGGCCGGGGGCGACTCTGGAAACACCATATATTTT.

The V call is TRBV13, the J call TRBJ2-1, with D perhaps TRBD1 (5 bases). The V end was cut by 2 bases, the J end by 6 bases, with 11 bases between. This CDR3 is built from 14 residues. Germline CDR1 PRHDT, CDR2 FYEKMQ (reference sequence). CDR3 in DNA: TGTGCCAGCAGCTTAAGGGGTGCCTCCAATGAGCAGTTCTTC. This sequence encodes CASSLRGASNEQFF.

The V and J genes are TRBV7-2 and TRBJ2-2; 13 bases match TRBD2. The CDR3 covers 16 residues. CDR1 SGHTA and CDR2 FQGNSA come from the germline V gene. Losses at the gene ends were 4 bases for V and 7 bases for J; bases not matched to a gene: 6. The CDR3 DNA reads TGTGCCAGCAGCTACCGACTAGCGGGAGGAATCGGGGAGCTGTTTTTT. Amino acid sequence: CASSYRLAGGIGELFF.

V and J are TRBV27 and TRBJ1-1, with D possibly matching TRBD1 (6 bases). The CDR3 has 17 residues. V lost 6 bases and J lost 3, with 23 bases in between. Germline V gene lookup returns CDR1 MNHEY and CDR2 SMNVEV (reference sequence). The CDR3 spells CASSRSQGIAWDTEAFF. The DNA of the CDR3 is TGTGCCAGCAGCCGATCACAGGGAATTGCCTGGGACACTGAAGCTTTCTTT.

J is TRBJ2-5 and V is TRBV7-6; D perhaps matches TRBD1 (7 bases). The DNA end lines up better with TRBJ2-7; the J call may be wrong. Germline-derived CDR1 and CDR2 are SGHVS and FNYEAQ. The CDR3 consists of 14 residues. The CDR3 nucleotides are TGTGCCAGCAGCCCCGGAGGGGGCGCGGACGAGCAGTACTTC. It specifies CASSPGGGADEQYF.

This clone has a single count. The chain has TRBV11-2 and TRBJ1-4, with D possibly TRBD1 on 6 matching bases. Trimming took off 3 bases at V and 13 bases at J, with 15 bases between the two ends. The CDR3 is made up of 13 amino acids. The V gene's germline CDR1 is SGHAT and CDR2 FQNNGV. CDR3 sequence reads: CASSFPLQGSLFF. In nucleotides, the CDR3 is TGTGCCAGCAGCTTCCCCCTCCAGGGGTCACTGTTTTTT. The full variable domain, rest sourced from reference TRBV11-2 and TRBJ1-4, is EAGVAQSPRYKIIEKRQSVAFWCNPISGHATLYWYQQILGQGPKLLIQFQNNGVVDDSQLPKDRFSAERLKGVDSTLKIQPAKLEDSAVYLCASSFPLQGSLFFGSGTQLSVL.

The V gene is TRBV4-3, the J gene TRBJ2-1, with D uncertain. This CDR3 is built from 12 residues. CDR1 is LGHNA and CDR2 is YSLEER in the germline V gene. Trimming took off 4 bases at V and 10 bases at J, with 11 bases between the two ends. The chain's CDR3 is CASSPGRREQFF. The CDR3 bases are TGCGCCAGCAGCCCTGGAAGACGAGAGCAGTTCTTC.

This clone was recorded only once. The chain joins TRBV7-2 to TRBJ2-2; 7 bases line up with TRBD2. This CDR3 is 14 amino acids long. V shed 3 bases, J shed 6 bases, and the junction held 4 bases outside the gene matches. Per the germline V gene, CDR1 is SGHTA and CDR2 is FQGNSA. In DNA, the CDR3 is TGTGCCAGCAGCTTGCGGGAGTCGGCCGGGGAGCTGTTTTTT. Translated, it gives CASSLRESAGELFF. Based on the CDR3 plus reference TRBV7-2 and TRBJ2-2, the full variable domain is GAGVSQSPSNKVTEKGKDVELRCDPISGHTALYWYRQSLGQGLEFLIYFQGNSAPDKSGLPSDRFSAERTGGSVSTLTIQRTQQEDSAVYLCASSLRESAGELFFGEGSRLTVL.

The chain couples TRBV7-9 to TRBJ1-3; D not resolved. CDR1 and CDR2 (germline): SEHNR, FQNEAQ (reference sequence). The CDR3 contains 15 residues. Trimming shortened V by 1 base and J by 0 bases, and 7 bases separated the two germline ends. CDR3 bases: TGTGCCAGCAGCTTAGGCCCCGGCTCTGGAAACACCATATATTTT. Translating gives CASSLGPGSGNTIYF.

The genes are TRBV7-2 and TRBJ1-2; 7 bases are a match to TRBD1. The CDR3 length is 15 residues. CDR1 and CDR2 (germline): SGHTA, FQGNSA. After removal of 5 bases from V and 8 bases from J, the junction contained 14 bases not matched to a gene. The CDR3 DNA follows: TGTGCCAGCAGCACCCATTTGACAGGGCCCGGCGGCTACACCTTC. Amino acid sequence: CASSTHLTGPGGYTF.

The rearrangement uses TRBV11-1 and TRBJ2-1; TRBD2 might be the D (5 bases). V lost 2 bases to trimming and J lost 1 base, with 15 bases between them. Germline CDR1 reads SGHAT; CDR2 reads FQDESV (reference sequence). CDR3 length equals 17 residues. The CDR3 DNA is TGTGCCAGCAGCTTAAGGGCAGTCACTAGTTCCTACAATGAGCAGTTCTTC. Translated: CASSLRAVTSSYNEQFF.

The chain has TRBV7-9 and TRBJ2-5; no clear D gene. Trimming took 5 bases from V and 2 from J, leaving 3 bases between them. Germline V gene lookup returns CDR1 SEHNR and CDR2 FQNEAQ (reference sequence). CDR3 size: 11 residues. The CDR3 here is CASSLQETQYF. Written as DNA, the CDR3 is TGTGCCAGCAGCCTACAAGAGACCCAGTACTTC.

This clone was seen once. This chain joins TRBV6-4 and TRBJ2-7, with 10 bases aligning to TRBD2. Germline V gene sequence: CDR1 MRHNA, CDR2 SNTAGT. Trimming took 6 bases from V and 1 from J; bases not matched to a gene: 3. This CDR3 comprises 14 residues. CDR3 region: CASRGAGGSYEQYF. CDR3 coding DNA: TGTGCCAGCAGGGGAGCGGGAGGGTCCTACGAGCAGTACTTC.

This clone was seen once. The genes are TRBV11-2 and TRBJ2-7; D gene uncertain. Trimming removed 5 bases at V and 9 bases at J, with 17 bases between. Per the germline V gene, CDR1 is SGHAT and CDR2 is FQNNGV. The CDR3 extends over 13 amino acids. The DNA of the CDR3 is TGTGCCAGCAGCCCCCCCACACCGGGCGGGCAGTACTTC. This codes for CASSPPTPGGQYF.

The CDR3 DNA sequence: TGTGCCAGCAGTCCCGTGACGGGAGGTACAGATACGCAGTATTTT. Amino acid sequence: CASSPVTGGTDTQYF. The chain has TRBV28 and TRBJ2-3; 7 positions agree with TRBD2. J lost 3 bases, V lost 5 bases, and 8 bases had no gene match. The CDR3 covers 15 residues. Germline lookup yields CDR1 MDHEN and CDR2 SYDVKM.

This chain links TRBV9 with TRBJ2-7, with D perhaps TRBD1 or TRBD2 (5 bases each). The V end lost 2 bases, the J end lost 4 bases, and 16 bases lay between the germline ends. The CDR3 extends over 15 amino acids. Germline CDR1 is SGDLS and CDR2 is YYNGEE. The CDR3 here is CASSVSPGPGYEQYF. The CDR3 DNA sequence: TGTGCCAGCAGCGTTAGTCCGGGACCGGGGTACGAGCAGTACTTC.

The chain has TRBV27 and TRBJ2-3, with D perhaps matching TRBD1 or TRBD2 (5 bases each). The V gene's germline CDR1 is MNHEY and CDR2 SMNVEV (reference sequence). The CDR3 runs to 15 residues. Trimming left V 0 bases short and J 7 bases short, with 14 bases between. CDR3 loop: CASSLSVGVGNTQYF. For the CDR3, the DNA is TGTGCCAGCAGTTTATCGGTGGGGGTTGGGAATACGCAGTATTTT.

This clone was counted a few times. This sequence joins TRBV4-1 and TRBJ1-5; 7 bases align to TRBD1. The germline gives CDR1 MGHRA, CDR2 YSYEKL. This CDR3 spans 16 amino acids. J was trimmed by 4 bases and V by 5 bases; bases with no gene match: 11. Written as DNA, the CDR3 is TGCGCCAGCAGCATCTCCTTGACAGGGTTAAATCAGCCCCAGCATTTT. It is translated as CASSISLTGLNQPQHF.

By proportion, this clone is medium-sized. At the DNA level, this CDR3 is encoded by other sequences in the same sample as well. The V and J genes are TRBV7-9 and TRBJ2-5; D remains ambiguous. CDR1 and CDR2 from the germline V gene are SEHNR and FQNEAQ (reference sequence). The CDR3 is 14 amino acids. Trimming removed 2 bases at V and 7 bases at J, with 14 bases between. CDR3 nucleotides: TGTGCCAGCAGCTTACCTGGCCCCCTGGGGACCCAGTACTTC. This encodes CASSLPGPLGTQYF. Full variable domain (outside the CDR3, taken from reference TRBV7-9 and TRBJ2-5): DTGVSQNPRHKITKRGQNVTFRCDPISEHNRLYWYRQTLGQGPEFLTYFQNEAQLEKSRLLSDRFSAERPKGSFSTLEIQRTEQGDSAMYLCASSLPGPLGTQYFGPGTRLLVL.

This chain connects TRBV19 to TRBJ2-7; 8 positions match TRBD1. CDR3 length: 13 amino acids. The germline gives CDR1 LNHDA, CDR2 SQIVND (reference sequence). Germline trimming cut 5 bases from V and 12 bases from J; bases unmatched to any gene: 12. CDR3 residues: CASSLSGGYGRYF. CDR3 sequence (DNA): TGTGCCAGTAGTCTGTCAGGGGGCTACGGCAGGTACTTC.